The T cell receptor beta chain described here comes from a study of cytomegalovirus exposure and HLA in healthy donors. Researchers ran the PCR with 60 Vbeta and 13 Jbeta primers. The assay was immunoSEQ multiplex PCR, and TCRdb's table has in-frame clones only and misses some. The data show about 110,000 clones, with roughly 86% seen just once and 1.5% to 2% held by the top ten. The length of the CDR3 is 16 residues. The V gene's germline CDR1 is SGHRS and CDR2 YFSETQ. The J segment lost 6 bases and the V segment lost 0 bases, leaving 8 bases of the junction unmatched. This sequence joins TRBV5-1 and TRBJ2-2; 7 bases match TRBD2. Sequences were obtained from PBMCs. The clonotype was recovered from a middle-aged man in good health and CMV-seronegative. CDR3 amino acids: CASSLELARIAGELFF. The CDR3 DNA reads TGCGCCAGCAGCTTGGAACTAGCGAGAATAGCCGGGGAGCTGTTTTTT.